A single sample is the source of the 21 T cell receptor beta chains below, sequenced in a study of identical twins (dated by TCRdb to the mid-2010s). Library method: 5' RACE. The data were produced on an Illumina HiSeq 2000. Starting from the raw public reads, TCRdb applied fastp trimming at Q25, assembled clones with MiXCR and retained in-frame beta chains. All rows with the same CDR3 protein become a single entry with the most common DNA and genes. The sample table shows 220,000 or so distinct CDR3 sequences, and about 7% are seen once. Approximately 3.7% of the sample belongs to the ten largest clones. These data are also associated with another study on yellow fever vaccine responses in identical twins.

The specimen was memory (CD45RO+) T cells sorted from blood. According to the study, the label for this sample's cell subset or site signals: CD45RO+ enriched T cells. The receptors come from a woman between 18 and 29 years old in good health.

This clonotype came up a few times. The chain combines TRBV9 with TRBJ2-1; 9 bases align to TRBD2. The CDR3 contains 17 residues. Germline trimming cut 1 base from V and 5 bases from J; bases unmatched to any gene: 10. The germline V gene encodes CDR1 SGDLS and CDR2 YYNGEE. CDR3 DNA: TGTGCCAGCAGCGTATCGTTAGCGGGAGTCGGCGACAATGAGCAGTTCTTC. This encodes CASSVSLAGVGDNEQFF.

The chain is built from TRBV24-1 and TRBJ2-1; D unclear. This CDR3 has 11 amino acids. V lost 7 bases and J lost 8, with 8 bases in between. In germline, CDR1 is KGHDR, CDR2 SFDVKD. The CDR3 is CATSLRDEQFF. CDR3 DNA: TGTGCCACCAGCCTCCGGGATGAGCAGTTCTTC.

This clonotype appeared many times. CDR3 sequence (DNA): TGCAGTGCTAGGGGGCGGGATCGCGGGGAGCTGTTTTTT. This codes for CSARGRDRGELFF. This chain links TRBV20-1 with TRBJ2-2; D is perhaps TRBD2 (6 bases). The length of the CDR3 is 13 residues. Per germline, CDR1 DFQATT and CDR2 SNEGSKA (reference sequence). Trimming cost V 3 bases and J 7 bases, with 12 bases left between them.

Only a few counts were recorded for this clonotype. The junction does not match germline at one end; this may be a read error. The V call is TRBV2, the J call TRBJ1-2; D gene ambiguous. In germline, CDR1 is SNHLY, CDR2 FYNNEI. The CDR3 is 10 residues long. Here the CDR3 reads CASRDGSQDF. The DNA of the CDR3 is TGTGCCAGCAGAGACGGGAGTCAGGACTTC.

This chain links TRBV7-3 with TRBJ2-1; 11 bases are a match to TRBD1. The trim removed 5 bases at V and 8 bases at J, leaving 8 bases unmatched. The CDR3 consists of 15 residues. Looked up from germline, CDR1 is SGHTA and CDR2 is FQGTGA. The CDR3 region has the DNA TGTGCCAGCAGCCTTCGGACAGGGGGCGCGGATGAGCAGTTCTTC. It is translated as CASSLRTGGADEQFF.

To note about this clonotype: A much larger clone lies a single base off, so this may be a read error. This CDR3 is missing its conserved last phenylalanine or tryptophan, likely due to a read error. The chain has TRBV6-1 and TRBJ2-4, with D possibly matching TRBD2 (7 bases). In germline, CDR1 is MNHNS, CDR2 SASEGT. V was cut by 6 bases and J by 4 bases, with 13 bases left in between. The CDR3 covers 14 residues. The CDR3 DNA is TGTGCCAGCAGGGGGGGGCTAAATAAAAACATTCAGTACTCC. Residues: CASRGGLNKNIQYS.

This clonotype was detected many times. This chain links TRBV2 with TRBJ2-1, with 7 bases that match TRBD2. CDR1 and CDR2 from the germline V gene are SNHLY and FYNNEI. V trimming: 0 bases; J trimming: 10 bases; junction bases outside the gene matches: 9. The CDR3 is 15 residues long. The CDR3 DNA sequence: TGTGCCAGCAGTGAAGCGCTTTTAGGACTAGGGGAGCAGTTCTTC. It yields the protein CASSEALLGLGEQFF.

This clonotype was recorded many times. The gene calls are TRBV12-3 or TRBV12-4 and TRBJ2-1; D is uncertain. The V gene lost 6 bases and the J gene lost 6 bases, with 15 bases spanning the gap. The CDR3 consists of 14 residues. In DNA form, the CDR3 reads TGTGCCAGCAGGCGGCTAGTTCCCCCCAATGAGCAGTTCTTC. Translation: CASRRLVPPNEQFF.

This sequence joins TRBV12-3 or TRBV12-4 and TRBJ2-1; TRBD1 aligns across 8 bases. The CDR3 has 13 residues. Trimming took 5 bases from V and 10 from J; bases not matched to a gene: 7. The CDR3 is CASSPGQVREQFF. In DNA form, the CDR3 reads TGTGCCAGCAGTCCGGGACAGGTCCGGGAGCAGTTCTTC.

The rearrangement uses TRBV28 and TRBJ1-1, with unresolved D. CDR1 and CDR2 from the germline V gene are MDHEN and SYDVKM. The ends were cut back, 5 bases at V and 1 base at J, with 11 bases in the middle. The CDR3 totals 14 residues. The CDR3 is CASSPPRENTEAFF. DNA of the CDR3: TGTGCCAGCAGTCCCCCTCGGGAGAACACTGAAGCTTTCTTT.

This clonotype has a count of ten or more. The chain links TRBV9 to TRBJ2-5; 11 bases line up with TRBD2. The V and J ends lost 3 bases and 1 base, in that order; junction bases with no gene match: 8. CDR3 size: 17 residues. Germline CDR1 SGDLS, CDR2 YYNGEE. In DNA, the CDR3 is TGTGCCAGCAGCGCATTCCTGACTAGCGGGGCCCAAGAGACCCAGTACTTC. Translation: CASSAFLTSGAQETQYF.

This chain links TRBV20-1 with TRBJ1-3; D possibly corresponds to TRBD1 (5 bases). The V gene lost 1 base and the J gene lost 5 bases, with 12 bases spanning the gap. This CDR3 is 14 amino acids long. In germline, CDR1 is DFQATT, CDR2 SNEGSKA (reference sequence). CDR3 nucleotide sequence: TGCAGTGCTAGAGCCCAGGGCAATAGAAACACCATATATTTT. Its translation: CSARAQGNRNTIYF.

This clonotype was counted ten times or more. CDR3 residues: CASSLQGSTGEQYV. CDR3 in DNA: TGTGCCAGCAGTTTACAGGGGTCCACTGGGGAGCAGTACGTC. This chain uses TRBV12-3 or TRBV12-4 with TRBJ2-7, with TRBD1 as a possible D gene (6 bases). V was cut by 2 bases and J by 7 bases, with 15 bases left in between. There are 14 residues in the CDR3.

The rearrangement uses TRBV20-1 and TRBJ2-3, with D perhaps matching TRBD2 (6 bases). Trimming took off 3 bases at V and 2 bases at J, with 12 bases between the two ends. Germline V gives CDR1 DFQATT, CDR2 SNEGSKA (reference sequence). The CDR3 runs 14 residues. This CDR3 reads CSARTRSNTDTQYF. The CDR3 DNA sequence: TGCAGTGCTAGGACTAGATCTAACACAGATACGCAGTATTTT.

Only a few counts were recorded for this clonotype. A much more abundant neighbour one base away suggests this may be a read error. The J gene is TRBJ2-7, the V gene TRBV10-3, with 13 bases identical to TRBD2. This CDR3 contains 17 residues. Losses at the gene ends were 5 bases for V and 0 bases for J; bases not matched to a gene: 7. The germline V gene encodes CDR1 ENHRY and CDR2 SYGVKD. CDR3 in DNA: TGTGCCATCAGTCGGACTAGCGGGAGCTTTTCCTCCTACGAGCAGTACTTC. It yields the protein CAISRTSGSFSSYEQYF.

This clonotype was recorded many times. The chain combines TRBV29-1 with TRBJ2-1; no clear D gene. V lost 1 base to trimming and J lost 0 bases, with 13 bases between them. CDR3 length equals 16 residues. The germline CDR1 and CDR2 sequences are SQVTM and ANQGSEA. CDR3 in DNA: TGCAGCGTTGAAGTATGGCCCGCCTTCTCCTACAATGAGCAGTTCTTC. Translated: CSVEVWPAFSYNEQFF.

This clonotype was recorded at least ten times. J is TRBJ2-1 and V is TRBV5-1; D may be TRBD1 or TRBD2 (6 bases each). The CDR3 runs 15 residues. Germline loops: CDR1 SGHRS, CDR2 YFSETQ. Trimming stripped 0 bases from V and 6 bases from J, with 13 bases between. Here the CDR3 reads CASSLGGAGLNEQFF. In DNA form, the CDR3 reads TGCGCCAGCAGCTTGGGGGGGGCTGGACTCAATGAGCAGTTCTTC.

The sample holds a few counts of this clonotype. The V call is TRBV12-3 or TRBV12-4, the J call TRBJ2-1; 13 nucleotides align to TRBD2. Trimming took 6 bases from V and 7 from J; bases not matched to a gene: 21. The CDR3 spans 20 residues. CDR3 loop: CASSPLRGQGTSGRGNEQFF. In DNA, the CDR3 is TGTGCCAGCAGCCCACTCCGGGGACAGGGAACTAGCGGGAGGGGGAATGAGCAGTTCTTC.

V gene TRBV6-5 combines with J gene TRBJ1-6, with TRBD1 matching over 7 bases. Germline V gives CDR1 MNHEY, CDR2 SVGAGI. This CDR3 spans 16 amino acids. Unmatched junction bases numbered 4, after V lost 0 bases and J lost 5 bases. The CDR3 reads CASSYSGGGNNSPLHF. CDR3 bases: TGTGCCAGCAGTTACTCGGGAGGGGGCAATAATTCACCCCTCCACTTT.

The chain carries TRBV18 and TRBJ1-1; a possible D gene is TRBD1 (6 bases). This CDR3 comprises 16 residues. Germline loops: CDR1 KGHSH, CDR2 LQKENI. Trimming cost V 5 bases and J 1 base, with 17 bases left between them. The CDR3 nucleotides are TGTGCCAGCTCATCCCATATTCTGGACAGGAACACTGAAGCTTTCTTT. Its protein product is CASSSHILDRNTEAFF. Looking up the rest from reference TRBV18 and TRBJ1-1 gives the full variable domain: NAGVMQNPRHLVRRRGQEARLRCSPMKGHSHVYWYRQLPEEGLKFMVYLQKENIIDESGMPKERFSAEFPKEGPSILRIQQVVRGDSAAYFCASSSHILDRNTEAFFGQGTRLTVV.

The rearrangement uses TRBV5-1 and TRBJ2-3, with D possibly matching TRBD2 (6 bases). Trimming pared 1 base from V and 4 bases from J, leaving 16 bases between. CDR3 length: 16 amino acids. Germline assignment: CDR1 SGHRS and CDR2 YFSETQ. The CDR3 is CASSLPGGRAADTQYF. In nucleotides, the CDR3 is TGCGCCAGCAGCTTGCCCGGGGGAAGGGCTGCAGATACGCAGTATTTT.